This T cell receptor (beta chain) was observed in a study of blood T cell repertoires in COVID-19. Study in general: Italy, Spain and the United States were the sources of the convalescent and acute COVID-19 samples.

V was clipped by 2 bases and J by 0 bases; unmatched bases: 1. Germline loops: CDR1 WSHSY, CDR2 SAAADI. This CDR3 has 16 amino acids. TCRdb's copy holds only in-frame clones and misses some; the assay was immunoSEQ multiplex PCR. The sample consists of about 260,000 clones, less than 95% of them appearing once. This study enrolled people aged about 18 to 100 from approximately 24 US geographic areas. The study assigned cohorts using participant-reported clinical history. Material: PBMCs or T cells enriched from blood (not recorded which). This chain connects TRBV10-2 to TRBJ2-1; 10 nucleotides match TRBD2. The sequence derives from a man in his forties who had been exposed to COVID-19. The DNA for the CDR3 is TGCGCCAGCAGTGAGCCTAGCGGGGGCTCCTACAATGAGCAGTTCTTC. Amino acids: CASSEPSGGSYNEQFF.